The sequence of this T cell receptor beta chain was determined in a study of neoadjuvant nivolumab and ipilimumab in lung cancer. This CDR3 has 12 residues. Looked up from germline, CDR1 is LGHNA and CDR2 is YNFKEQ. The V end lost 2 bases, the J end lost 5 bases, and 7 bases lay between the germline ends. Clones were sequenced by immunoSEQ multiplex PCR, and TCRdb holds only the in-frame ones, with some missing. The data hold about 7,800 clones, with around 90% observed a single time. The sequenced sample was tumor tissue, obtained after neoadjuvant nivolumab, alone or with ipilimumab, at or shortly before surgery. The clonotype originates from an adult with non-small cell lung cancer. Some clones in this sample may be carry-over from other donors' samples. The rearrangement links TRBV4-2 to TRBJ2-7; a weak D match, TRBD1 (5 bases). Here the CDR3 reads CASSQNRNEQYF. CDR3 bases: TGTGCCAGCAGCCAAAACAGGAACGAGCAGTACTTC.